This T cell receptor beta chain comes out of a study of tissue T cells after allogeneic stem cell transplantation. Overall study findings and caveats: Tissue-detected TCR repertoire was only partly captured by blood and spleen T cells.

Time point noted: mouse harvest day 14 after allogeneic transplant. Each mouse received 10^7 T-cell-depleted marrow cells plus 10^6 splenic CD5+ T cells by tail vein. In regard to this clone: Its cognate antigen is unknown. Gene names and germline refer to mouse.

Repertoires were generated with immunoSEQ multiplex PCR, while TCRdb's copy carries only in-frame clones and drops some. The sample carries several thousand clones, 36% recorded once. Material: skin. The sequence was collected from a female BALB/c mouse given C57BL/6 T cells with graft-versus-host disease after an allogeneic hematopoietic cell transplant.

CDR3 protein: CASGDAGHNQAPLF. Partial CDR3 DNA: TGTGCCAGCGGTGATGCAGGGCACAACCAGGCTCCGCTT. The chain recombines TRBV13-2 with TRBJ1-5, with D possibly TRBD1 on 5 matching bases. Read sequence stops 1 residue before the CDR3 end, and the germline J gene provides the missing end. This CDR3 contains 14 residues. CDR1 NNHNN and CDR2 SYGAGS come from the germline V gene (reference sequence). Between the trimmed V and J ends, which lost 0 bases and 2 bases, there was a span of 6 bases.